These T cell receptor beta chains were read from a single sample in a study of beta chain features in type 1 diabetes. Profiled with immunoSEQ multiplex PCR; TCRdb holds only in-frame clones, not every one. This sample has roughly 120,000 clones; 40% occur once, and the top ten carry 0.06% to 0.075%. The specimen sequenced was stem cell memory CD4+ T cells from blood. The receptors derive from a woman younger than 30 in good health. Both conserved end residues are part of each CDR3. Fields, in order: V gene, CDR3 length, clone size, D gene, J gene, CDR3 DNA, CDR3 protein. D genes are given only for firm matches. Clone size appears in some rows only: once, few, many, or a class for an expanded clone.

TRBV19	14	-	TRBD1	TRBJ2-7	TGTGCCAGTACCCCGCCGGACAGGGGTTTTGAGCAGTACTTC	CASTPPDRGFEQYF
TRBV15	17	-	TRBD2	TRBJ2-3	TGTGCCACCAGCAGAGATCTGGCGGGAGGTGTCGGGGATACGCAGTATTTT	CATSRDLAGGVGDTQYF
TRBV27	16	-	TRBD1	TRBJ1-5	TGTGCCAGCACCCCCTTCGGCCGACAGGGGAATCAGCCCCAGCATTTT	CASTPFGRQGNQPQHF
TRBV19	12	-	-	TRBJ2-2	TGTGCCAGTAGTATAGGGCGGAGGGAGCTGTTTTTT	CASSIGRRELFF
TRBV7-9	11	many	-	TRBJ2-7	TGTGCCAGCAGCTCCACCTACGAGCAGTACTTC	CASSSTYEQYF
TRBV7-9	16	-	TRBD1	TRBJ1-6	TGTGCCAGCAGCTTCTACAGGGGGCGAAGAGATTCACCCCTCCACTTT	CASSFYRGRRDSPLHF
TRBV7-3	15	-	-	TRBJ2-6	TGTGCCAGCAGCCCACAAATCACTGGGGCCAACGTCCTGACTTTC	CASSPQITGANVLTF
TRBV5-6	16	-	-	TRBJ2-7	TGTGCCAGCAGTTCCCCGAACTCCAGGGATAGCTACGAGCAGTACTTC	CASSSPNSRDSYEQYF
TRBV27	13	-	TRBD1	TRBJ2-7	TGTGCCAGCAGGGGGACAGGGTCGTACGAGCAGTACTTC	CASRGTGSYEQYF
TRBV29-1	20	few	TRBD1	TRBJ1-1	TGCAGCGTTGTGCATGGGAGGCCCTACAGGGGCCCTACTCGGAACACTGAAGCTTTCTTT	CSVVHGRPYRGPTRNTEAFF
TRBV7-6	15	-	-	TRBJ1-1	TGTGCCAGCAGCTCCCGGACAGTCTCGAACACTGAAGCTTTCTTT	CASSSRTVSNTEAFF
TRBV27	17	-	-	TRBJ2-7	TGTGCCAGCAGTCTCCTACCTCACTCGGGGTCGTGGAACGAGCAGTACTTC	CASSLLPHSGSWNEQYF
TRBV10-3	15	few	TRBD1	TRBJ1-6	TGTGCCATCAGTGAGGGGACAGGACAATATTCACCCCTCCACTTT	CAISEGTGQYSPLHF
TRBV7-2	16	few	-	TRBJ2-1	TGTGCCAGCAGCTTAGCCCCCCCAGGGTTTAACAATGAGCAGTTCTTC	CASSLAPPGFNNEQFF
TRBV27	15	few	-	TRBJ2-1	TGTGCCAGCAGTACCCTCGGACAGTCCTACAATGAGCAGTTCTTC	CASSTLGQSYNEQFF
TRBV19	15	-	TRBD2	TRBJ2-5	TGTGCCAGTAGTATAATAGCGGGAGGTTCGGAGACCCAGTACTTC	CASSIIAGGSETQYF
TRBV14	16	-	-	TRBJ2-1	TGTGCCAGCAGCCTCCCGGACTATTACAACTACAATGAGCAGTTCTTC	CASSLPDYYNYNEQFF
TRBV28	14	few	-	TRBJ2-1	TGTGCCAGCAGTAAGCTGCCCTCCTACAATGAGCAGTTCTTC	CASSKLPSYNEQFF
TRBV28	10	few	-	TRBJ2-7	TGTGCCAGCAGTCATTACGAGCAGTACTTC	CASSHYEQYF
TRBV7-2	15	-	-	TRBJ1-1	TGTGCCAGCAGCTTAATCCCAGTGATGAACACTGAAGCTTTCTTT	CASSLIPVMNTEAFF
TRBV6-1	14	-	TRBD1	TRBJ1-1	TGTGCCAGCAGGGGGACAGGTCAGAACACTGAAGCTTTCTTT	CASRGTGQNTEAFF
TRBV7-2	15	few	TRBD1	TRBJ1-4	TGTGCCAGCAGCTCCCGGACAGGGACGAATGAAAAACTGTTTTTT	CASSSRTGTNEKLFF
TRBV27	14	-	TRBD2	TRBJ2-1	TGTGCCAGCACAAGGCGCCTAGCGGGGAATGAGCAGTTCTTC	CASTRRLAGNEQFF
TRBV19	15	few	TRBD1	TRBJ2-7	TGTGCCAGTAGTATTACCGGGACAGGGAGGTACGAGCAGTACTTC	CASSITGTGRYEQYF
TRBV7-3	15	few	-	TRBJ2-3	TGTGCCAGCAGCTTCGGGGATCGTAGGACAGATACGCAGTATTTT	CASSFGDRRTDTQYF
TRBV6-5	15	few	-	TRBJ2-4	TGTGCCAGCAGCCCGAGACTAGTCGGCAAAAACATTCAGTACTTC	CASSPRLVGKNIQYF
TRBV18	16	few	-	TRBJ2-1	TGTGCCAGCTCAGGGTGGAGCGGGCCCTCCTACAATGAGCAGTTCTTC	CASSGWSGPSYNEQFF
TRBV9	13	few	-	TRBJ2-3	TGTGCCAGCAGCCCCTTCGGTGCAGATACGCAGTATTTT	CASSPFGADTQYF
TRBV9	13	-	-	TRBJ1-4	TGTGCCAGCAGCGACGAACCGGAGGAAAAACTGTTTTTT	CASSDEPEEKLFF
TRBV28	12	-	-	TRBJ1-2	TGTGCCAGCAGTTCTCCGAACTATGGCTACACCTTC	CASSSPNYGYTF